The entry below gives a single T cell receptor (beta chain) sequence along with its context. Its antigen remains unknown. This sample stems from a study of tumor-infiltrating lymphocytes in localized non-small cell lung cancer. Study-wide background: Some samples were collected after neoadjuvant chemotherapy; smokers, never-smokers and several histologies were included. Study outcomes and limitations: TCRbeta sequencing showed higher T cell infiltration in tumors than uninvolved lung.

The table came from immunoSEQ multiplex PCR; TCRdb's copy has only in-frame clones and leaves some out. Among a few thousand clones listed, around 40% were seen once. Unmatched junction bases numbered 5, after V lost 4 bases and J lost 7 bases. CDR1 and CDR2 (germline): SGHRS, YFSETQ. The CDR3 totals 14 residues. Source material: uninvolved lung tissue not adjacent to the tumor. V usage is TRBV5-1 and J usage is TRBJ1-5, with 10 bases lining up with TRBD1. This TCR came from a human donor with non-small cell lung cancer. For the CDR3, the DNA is TGCGCCAGCAGCCCAGGGACAGGGGAACAGCCCCAGCATTTT. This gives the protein CASSPGTGEQPQHF.